One sample yielded the 26 T cell receptor beta chains listed below, sequenced in a study of STAT3 mutations in large granular lymphocyte leukemia. The study, taken as a whole, reports: At least one immunodominant TCR beta clonotype appeared in every T-cell large granular lymphocyte leukemia patient.

These TCRs are of unknown antigen specificity. Method: immunoSEQ multiplex PCR; TCRdb's copy keeps in-frame clones and lacks some. The data contain about 10,000 clones, around 90% of them singletons. The sample consisted of peripheral blood mononuclear cells. These receptors were collected from a man aged 60 to 69 with T-cell large granular lymphocyte leukemia. Some clones in this sample may be carry-over from other donors' samples.

The chain has TRBV7-9 and TRBJ1-5; no firm D call. V dropped 1 base and J dropped 1 base, with 8 bases sitting between them. Germline CDR1 is SEHNR and CDR2 is FQNEAQ (reference sequence). The CDR3 is 15 amino acids. Written as DNA, the CDR3 is TGTGCCAGCAGCTTAGGGGGTAACAGCAATCAGCCCCAGCATTTT. It encodes CASSLGGNSNQPQHF.

This clone was counted only a few times. The chain recombines TRBV4-1 with TRBJ2-2; TRBD2 matches at 11 bases. CDR3 length: 17 residues. Looked up from germline, CDR1 is MGHRA and CDR2 is YSYEKL. Trimming removed 2 bases from V and 4 bases from J; junction bases left unmatched: 6. The CDR3 sequence is CASSQHTSGSRTGELFF. CDR3 sequence (DNA): TGCGCCAGCAGCCAACACACTAGCGGGAGTCGCACCGGGGAGCTGTTTTTT.

J is TRBJ1-1 and V is TRBV5-1; TRBD1 aligns across 7 bases. CDR3 length: 13 residues. With 2 bases clipped from V and 4 bases from J, the junction kept 2 bases outside the gene matches. In germline, CDR1 is SGHRS, CDR2 YFSETQ. DNA of the CDR3: TGCGCCAGCAGCTTAACAGGGGTCACTGAAGCTTTCTTT. Translated: CASSLTGVTEAFF.

The V and J genes are TRBV18 and TRBJ2-7; 10 positions match TRBD1. With 3 bases clipped from V and 4 bases from J, the junction kept 3 bases outside the gene matches. Germline CDR1 KGHSH, CDR2 LQKENI. The CDR3 consists of 14 residues. CDR3 coding DNA: TGTGCCAGCTCACCCGGACAGGGGGAGTACGAGCAGTACTTC. Translation: CASSPGQGEYEQYF.

The chain has TRBV27 and TRBJ2-7; possibly TRBD1 for D (6 bases). V shed 6 bases and J shed 0 bases, with 18 bases lying between them. Germline-derived CDR1 and CDR2 are MNHEY and SMNVEV (reference sequence). The CDR3 runs to 16 residues. CDR3 sequence: CASRPSDRRDSYEQYF. As DNA, the CDR3 is TGTGCCAGCAGACCCTCTGACAGGCGTGACTCCTACGAGCAGTACTTC.

The chain couples TRBV7-9 to TRBJ2-7; D is possibly TRBD1 or TRBD2 (5 bases each). The CDR3 loop spans 13 amino acids. V dropped 5 bases and J dropped 0 bases, with 8 bases sitting between them. Germline-derived CDR1 and CDR2 are SEHNR and FQNEAQ (reference sequence). The CDR3 reads CASSRDHSYEQYF. The CDR3 DNA sequence: TGTGCCAGCAGCCGGGACCACTCCTACGAGCAGTACTTC. The full variable domain, completed using reference TRBV7-9 and TRBJ2-7, is DTGVSQNPRHKITKRGQNVTFRCDPISEHNRLYWYRQTLGQGPEFLTYFQNEAQLEKSRLLSDRFSAERPKGSFSTLEIQRTEQGDSAMYLCASSRDHSYEQYFGPGTRLTVT.

The chain employs TRBV4-3 and TRBJ2-2, with TRBD2 identical over 12 bases. Per the germline V gene, CDR1 is LGHNA and CDR2 is YSLEER. The CDR3 totals 20 residues. The J segment lost 6 bases and the V segment lost 0 bases, leaving 14 bases of the junction unmatched. The CDR3 protein is CASSQDIPSGRARKAGELFF. The CDR3, as DNA: TGCGCCAGCAGCCAAGATATACCTAGCGGGAGGGCCAGGAAAGCCGGGGAGCTGTTTTTT.

The rearrangement links TRBV2 to TRBJ2-6; D gene unclear. Germline V gene sequence: CDR1 SNHLY, CDR2 FYNNEI. The CDR3 is made up of 14 amino acids. Trimming cost V 5 bases and J 6 bases, with 11 bases left between them. CDR3 nucleotide sequence: TGTGCCAGCAGTCAACCTCTAAAGGCCAACGTCCTGACTTTC. This encodes CASSQPLKANVLTF.

The chain is built from TRBV28 and TRBJ2-3, with 7 bases identical to TRBD1. Per germline, CDR1 MDHEN and CDR2 SYDVKM. The CDR3 loop spans 18 amino acids. V lost 3 bases and J lost 2; bases outside the gene matches: 14. The CDR3 sequence: CASSFHPRQGRDTDTQYF. CDR3 in DNA: TGTGCCAGCAGTTTCCACCCCCGACAGGGAAGGGACACAGATACGCAGTATTTT. Looking up the rest from reference TRBV28 and TRBJ2-3 gives the full variable domain: DVKVTQSSRYLVKRTGEKVFLECVQDMDHENMFWYRQDPGLGLRLIYFSYDVKMKEKGDIPEGYSVSREKKERFSLILESASTNQTSMYLCASSFHPRQGRDTDTQYFGPGTRLTVL.

The gene calls are TRBV5-1 and TRBJ2-7; 9 bases are shared with TRBD2. Germline V CDR1 and CDR2: SGHRS, YFSETQ. The J segment lost 6 bases and the V segment lost 2 bases, leaving 6 bases of the junction unmatched. This CDR3 is built from 14 residues. The CDR3 spells CASSFSSGTGEQYF. The CDR3 nucleotides are TGCGCCAGCAGCTTCTCTAGCGGGACTGGCGAGCAGTACTTC.

The chain is built from TRBV29-1 and TRBJ2-7; TRBD1 agrees at 8 bases. Germline CDR1 SQVTM, CDR2 ANQGSEA. The CDR3 length is 12 residues. V dropped 4 bases and J dropped 5; count of bases not matched to a gene: 4. CDR3 sequence reads: CSVGSGGDEQYF. CDR3 nucleotide sequence: TGCAGCGTTGGGTCAGGGGGCGACGAGCAGTACTTC.

This clone was recorded once. The chain recombines TRBV27 with TRBJ2-5, with D maybe TRBD1 (8 bases). V lost 5 bases and J 1 base, leaving 14 bases between the germline ends. The CDR3 consists of 15 residues. Per germline, CDR1 MNHEY and CDR2 SMNVEV (reference sequence). CDR3 region: CASSQHRGGQETQYF. For the CDR3, the DNA is TGTGCCAGCAGTCAACACAGGGGGGGCCAAGAGACCCAGTACTTC.

V usage is TRBV6-5 and J usage is TRBJ2-5, with TRBD2 identical over 10 bases. The CDR3 contains 15 residues. Germline-derived CDR1 and CDR2 are MNHEY and SVGAGI. V lost 0 bases, J lost 4 bases, and 2 bases stayed unmatched. The CDR3 spells CASSYSLAGVETQYF. The CDR3 nucleotides read TGTGCCAGCAGTTACTCCCTAGCGGGAGTAGAGACCCAGTACTTC.

The rearrangement joins TRBV14 to TRBJ2-1; 9 nucleotides agree with TRBD2. The germline V gene encodes CDR1 SGHDN and CDR2 FVKESK. CDR3 size: 15 residues. Losses at the gene ends were 4 bases for V and 3 bases for J; bases not matched to a gene: 4. The CDR3 is CASSPGTSSYNEQFF. CDR3 DNA: TGTGCCAGCAGCCCCGGGACTAGCAGCTACAATGAGCAGTTCTTC.

V usage is TRBV25-1 and J usage is TRBJ2-5; no clear D gene. CDR3 length: 15 amino acids. Germline V gene data show CDR1 as MGHDK and CDR2 as SYGVNS. V dropped 1 base and J dropped 3 bases, with 12 bases sitting between them. CDR3 DNA: TGTGCCAGCAGTGAATTAGGGTCAGGAAAAGAGACCCAGTACTTC. As protein: CASSELGSGKETQYF.

V is TRBV7-2 and J is TRBJ2-1; weak D call: TRBD2 (5 bases). Germline CDR1 SGHTA, CDR2 FQGNSA. Trimming took 10 bases from V and 10 from J, leaving 17 bases between them. This CDR3 spans 12 amino acids. The CDR3 sequence: CANSPEGLEQFF. The CDR3 nucleotides read TGTGCCAACTCCCCCGAGGGTTTAGAGCAGTTCTTC.

This clone was counted between two and nine times. This chain uses TRBV6-4 with TRBJ1-2; possibly TRBD1 for D (6 bases). CDR3 length: 15 amino acids. V was trimmed by 7 bases and J by 8 bases, leaving 23 bases between them. Germline values: CDR1 MRHNA, CDR2 SNTAGT. The chain's CDR3 is CASTMPPQGIGGYTF. CDR3 bases: TGTGCCAGCACAATGCCCCCCCAGGGGATAGGGGGCTACACCTTC.

The chain is built from TRBV19 and TRBJ2-7, with a weak D call TRBD1 (6 bases). The CDR3 covers 14 residues. V was pared by 9 bases and J by 2 bases, with 17 bases between. Germline values: CDR1 LNHDA, CDR2 SQIVND (reference sequence). CDR3 residues: CASAFTGSTYEQYF. The CDR3 coding sequence is TGTGCCAGCGCCTTTACAGGGTCTACCTACGAGCAGTACTTC.

V usage is TRBV5-1 and J usage is TRBJ2-7; 10 bases align to TRBD1. With 2 bases clipped from V and 2 bases from J, the junction kept 1 base outside the gene matches. This CDR3 is 14 amino acids long. CDR1 and CDR2 from the germline V gene are SGHRS and YFSETQ. The CDR3 spells CASSLGTGAYEQYF. As DNA, the CDR3 is TGCGCCAGCAGCTTAGGGACAGGGGCCTACGAGCAGTACTTC. The full variable domain, rest sourced from reference TRBV5-1 and TRBJ2-7, is KAGVTQTPRYLIKTRGQQVTLSCSPISGHRSVSWYQQTPGQGLQFLFEYFSETQRNKGNFPGRFSGRQFSNSRSEMNVSTLELGDSALYLCASSLGTGAYEQYFGPGTRLTVT.

This chain joins TRBV19 and TRBJ2-3; TRBD2 agrees at 11 bases. There are 15 residues in the CDR3. The ends lost 3 bases at V and 2 bases at J; junction bases unmatched: 1. Germline CDR1 is LNHDA and CDR2 is SQIVND (reference sequence). The CDR3 protein is CASSMGLADTDTQYF. The CDR3, as DNA: TGTGCCAGTAGTATGGGACTAGCGGACACAGATACGCAGTATTTT.

The chain has TRBV6-6 and TRBJ1-1; 8 nucleotides align to TRBD1. Germline V lookup: CDR1 MNHNY, CDR2 SVGAGI (reference sequence). The CDR3 is 15 residues long. Losses at the gene ends were 8 bases for V and 4 bases for J; bases not matched to a gene: 12. CDR3 sequence: CASPPGGQVATEAFF. The DNA of the CDR3 is TGTGCCAGCCCCCCAGGGGGCCAGGTGGCCACTGAAGCTTTCTTT.

The chain uses TRBV7-2 and TRBJ2-5; D remains unclear. Trimming pared 2 bases from V and 1 base from J, leaving 8 bases between. The CDR3 spans 14 residues. From germline, CDR1 is SGHTA and CDR2 FQGNSA. As DNA, the CDR3 is TGTGCCAGCAGCTTATCGGCAGCCCAAGAGACCCAGTACTTC. Amino acid sequence: CASSLSAAQETQYF.

The chain has TRBV6-5 and TRBJ1-2; TRBD1 matches 8 bases. Germline V gives CDR1 MNHEY, CDR2 SVGAGI. CDR3 length: 14 amino acids. V gave up 2 bases and J gave up 8 bases; unmatched junction bases: 7. As DNA, the CDR3 is TGTGCCAGCAGTTACACAACAGGGGGAGGGGGCTACACCTTC. Its translation is CASSYTTGGGGYTF.

In its sample, this clone was seen a few times. This sequence joins TRBV9 and TRBJ2-1; TRBD2 matches at 13 bases. The J segment lost 8 bases and the V segment lost 6 bases, leaving 8 bases of the junction unmatched. Germline V gene data show CDR1 as SGDLS and CDR2 as YYNGEE. The CDR3 is 15 residues long. CDR3 protein: CASTRGTSGNYEQFF. CDR3 sequence (DNA): TGTGCCAGCACCCGCGGGACTAGCGGGAACTATGAGCAGTTCTTC.

The chain links TRBV10-1 to TRBJ2-7; possibly TRBD1 for D (5 bases). CDR1 and CDR2 (germline): WNHNN, SYGVQD (reference sequence). V was trimmed by 6 bases and J by 0 bases, leaving 18 bases between them. The CDR3 length is 16 residues. The CDR3, as DNA: TGCGCCAGCAGCTACGCCCCCGACAGTACCTCCTACGAGCAGTACTTC. Amino acids: CASSYAPDSTSYEQYF.

This chain uses TRBV5-8 with TRBJ2-5; D assignment may be TRBD1 or TRBD2 (5 bases each). Trimming took 0 bases from V and 9 from J, leaving 9 bases between them. The CDR3 has 12 amino acids. Per the germline V gene, CDR1 is SGHTS and CDR2 is YDEGEE. The CDR3, as DNA: TGTGCCAGCAGCTTGGACGGGACCTCCCAGTACTTC. Its translation: CASSLDGTSQYF.